Given below is one T cell receptor beta chain in context. This sample was taken from a study of human CD8 memory T cell subsets. It was UMI-labeled 5' RACE by which the TCR beta libraries were made. Study processing details: Within each TCR beta library, functional CDR3 beta clonotypes numbered between about 2,700 and 18,000. TCRdb re-called the 5' RACE reads; every CDR3 protein appears as one record, without DNA. TCRdb's processing, not the study's, gives the V and J calls here. Here the sample table reports roughly 17,000 distinct CDR3 sequences. CD8+ T cells were isolated by negative magnetic selection. Duplicate vials holding 150,000 sorted CD8+ T cells per subset yielded the RNA. In germline, CDR1 is SGHVS, CDR2 FQNEAQ. The CDR3 consists of 15 residues.

This sequence was found in a human donor in good health. Input material: CD8+ stem-like memory T cells (TSCM and TCM) sorted from PBMCs. As to subset: stem-like memory CD8 T cells (TSTEM), CCR7+ PD-1- TIGIT-. This sequence joins TRBV7-8 and TRBJ1-5; TCRdb names TRBD1, which stays unverified in the absence of DNA. CDR3 sequence reads: CASSKRQGSNQPQHF.